This T cell receptor beta chain was sequenced for a study of blood T cells in healthy people across ages. This clonotype was counted a few times. Then a second PCR, running about 6 to 12 cycles, was carried out with a sample-barcoded 5' primer and a J-beta primer mix. MiXCR, applied by TCRdb to the 5' RACE reads, yields one record per CDR3 protein. This table has hundreds of thousands of distinct CDR3 sequences, around 24% appearing once. This sample was shared with a second study, whose subject was T cells of mothers and their children.

The specimen sequenced was blood. The TCR comes from a boy between 10 and 17 years old in good health.

The CDR3 protein is CASSRTDGYNEQFF. The CDR3 coding sequence is TGTGCCAGCAGCCGCACAGACGGTTACAATGAGCAGTTCTTC. V and J are TRBV7-8 and TRBJ2-1; D not resolved. This CDR3 region has 14 residues. Germline assignment: CDR1 SGHVS and CDR2 FQNEAQ. V was shortened by 5 bases and J by 4 bases, with 12 bases between the two germline ends.